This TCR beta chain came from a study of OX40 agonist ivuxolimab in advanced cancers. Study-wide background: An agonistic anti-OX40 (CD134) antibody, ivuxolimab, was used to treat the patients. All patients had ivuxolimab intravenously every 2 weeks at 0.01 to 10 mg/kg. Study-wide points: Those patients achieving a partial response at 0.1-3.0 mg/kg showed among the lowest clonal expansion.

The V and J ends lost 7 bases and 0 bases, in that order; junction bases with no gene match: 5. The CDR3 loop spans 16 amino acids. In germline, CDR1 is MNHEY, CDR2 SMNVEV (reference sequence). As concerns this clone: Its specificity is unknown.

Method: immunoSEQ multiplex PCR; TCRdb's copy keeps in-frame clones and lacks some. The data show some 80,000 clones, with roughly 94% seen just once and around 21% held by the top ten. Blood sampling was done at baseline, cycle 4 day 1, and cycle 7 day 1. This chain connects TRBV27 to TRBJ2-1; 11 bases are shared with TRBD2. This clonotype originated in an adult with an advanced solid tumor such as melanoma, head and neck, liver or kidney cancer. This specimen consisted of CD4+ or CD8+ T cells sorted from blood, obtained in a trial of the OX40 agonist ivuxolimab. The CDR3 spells CASTLAGGSSYNEQFF. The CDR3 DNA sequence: TGTGCCAGCACCCTAGCGGGGGGTAGCTCCTACAATGAGCAGTTCTTC.